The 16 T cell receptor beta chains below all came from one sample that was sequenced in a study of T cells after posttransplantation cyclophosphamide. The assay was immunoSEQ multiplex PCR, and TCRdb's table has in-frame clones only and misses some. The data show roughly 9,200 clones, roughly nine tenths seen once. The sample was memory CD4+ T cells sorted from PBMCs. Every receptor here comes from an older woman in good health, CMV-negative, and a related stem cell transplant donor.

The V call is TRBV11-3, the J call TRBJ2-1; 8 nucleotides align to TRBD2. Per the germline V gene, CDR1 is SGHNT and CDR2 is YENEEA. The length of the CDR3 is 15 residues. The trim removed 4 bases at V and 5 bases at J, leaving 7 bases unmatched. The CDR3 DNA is TGTGCCAGCAGCTCCCCGGGACTAGGACACAATGAGCAGTTCTTC. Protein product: CASSSPGLGHNEQFF. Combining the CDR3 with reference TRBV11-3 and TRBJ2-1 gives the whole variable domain EAGVVQSPRYKIIEKKQPVAFWCNPISGHNTLYWYLQNLGQGPELLIRYENEEAVDDSQLPKDRFSAERLKGVDSTLKIQPAELGDSAVYLCASSSPGLGHNEQFFGPGTRLTVL.

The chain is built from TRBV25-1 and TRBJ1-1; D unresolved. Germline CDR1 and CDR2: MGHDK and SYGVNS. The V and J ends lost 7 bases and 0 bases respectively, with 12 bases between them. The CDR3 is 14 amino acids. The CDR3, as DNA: TGTGCCAGCATAGGACGGGGATTGAACACTGAAGCTTTCTTT. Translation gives CASIGRGLNTEAFF.

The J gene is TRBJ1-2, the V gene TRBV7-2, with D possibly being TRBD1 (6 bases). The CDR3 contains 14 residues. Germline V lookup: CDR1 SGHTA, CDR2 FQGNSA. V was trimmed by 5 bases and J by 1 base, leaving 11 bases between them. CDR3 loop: CASSRGQYNYGYTF. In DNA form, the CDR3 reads TGTGCCAGCAGCCGCGGACAGTATAACTATGGCTACACCTTC.

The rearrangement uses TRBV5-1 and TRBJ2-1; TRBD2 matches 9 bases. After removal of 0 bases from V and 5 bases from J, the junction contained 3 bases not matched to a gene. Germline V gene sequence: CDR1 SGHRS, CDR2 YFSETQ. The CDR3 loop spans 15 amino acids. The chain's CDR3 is CASSLVAGVHNEQFF. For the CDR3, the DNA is TGCGCCAGCAGCTTGGTAGCGGGAGTCCACAATGAGCAGTTCTTC.

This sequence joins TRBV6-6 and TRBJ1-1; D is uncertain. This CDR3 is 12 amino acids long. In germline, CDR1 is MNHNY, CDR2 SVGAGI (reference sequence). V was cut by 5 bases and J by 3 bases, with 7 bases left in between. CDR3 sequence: CASSRRDTEAFF. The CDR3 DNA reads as TGTGCCAGCAGTAGGAGGGACACTGAAGCTTTCTTT.

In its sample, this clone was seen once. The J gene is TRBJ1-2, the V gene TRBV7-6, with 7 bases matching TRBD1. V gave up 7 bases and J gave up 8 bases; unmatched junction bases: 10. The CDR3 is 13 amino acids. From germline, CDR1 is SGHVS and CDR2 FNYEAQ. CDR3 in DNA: TGTGCCAGCACCCCACAACCCAGGGGGGGCTACACCTTC. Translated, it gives CASTPQPRGGYTF.

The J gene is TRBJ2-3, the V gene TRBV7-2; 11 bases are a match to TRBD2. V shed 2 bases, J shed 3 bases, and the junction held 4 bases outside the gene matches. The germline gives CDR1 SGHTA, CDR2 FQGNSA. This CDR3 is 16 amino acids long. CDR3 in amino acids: CASSLNSGRATDTQYF. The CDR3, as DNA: TGTGCCAGCAGCTTAAATAGCGGGAGGGCTACAGATACGCAGTATTTT. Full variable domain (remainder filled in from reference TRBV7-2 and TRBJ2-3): GAGVSQSPSNKVTEKGKDVELRCDPISGHTALYWYRQSLGQGLEFLIYFQGNSAPDKSGLPSDRFSAERTGGSVSTLTIQRTQQEDSAVYLCASSLNSGRATDTQYFGPGTRLTVL.

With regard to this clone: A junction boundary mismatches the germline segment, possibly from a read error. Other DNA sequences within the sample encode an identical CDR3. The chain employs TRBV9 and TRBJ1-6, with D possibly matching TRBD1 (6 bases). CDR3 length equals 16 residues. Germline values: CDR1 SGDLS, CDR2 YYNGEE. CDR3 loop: CASSVGAGEGDSPLHF. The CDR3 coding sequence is TGTGCCAGCAGCGTAGGGGCAGGGGAGGGGGATTCCCCCCTCCACTTT.

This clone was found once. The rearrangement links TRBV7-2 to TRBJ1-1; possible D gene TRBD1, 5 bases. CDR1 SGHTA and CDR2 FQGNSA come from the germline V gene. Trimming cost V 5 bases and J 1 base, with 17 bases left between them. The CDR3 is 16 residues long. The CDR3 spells CASSVPGLRKNTEAFF. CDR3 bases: TGTGCCAGCAGCGTTCCGGGACTCAGGAAGAACACTGAAGCTTTCTTT.

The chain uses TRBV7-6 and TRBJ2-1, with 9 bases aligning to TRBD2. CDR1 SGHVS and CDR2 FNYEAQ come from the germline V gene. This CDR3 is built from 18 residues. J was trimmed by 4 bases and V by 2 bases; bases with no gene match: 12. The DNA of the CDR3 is TGTGCCAGCAGCTTAAGAGAGGTCGCGGGGGGGAGGTACAATGAGCAGTTCTTC. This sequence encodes CASSLREVAGGRYNEQFF.

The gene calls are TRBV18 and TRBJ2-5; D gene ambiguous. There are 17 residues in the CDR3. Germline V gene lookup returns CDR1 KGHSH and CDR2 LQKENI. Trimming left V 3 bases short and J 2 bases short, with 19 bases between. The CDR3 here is CASSPPLTRFRQETQYF. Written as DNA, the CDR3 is TGTGCCAGCTCACCTCCACTGACAAGGTTTCGACAAGAGACCCAGTACTTC.

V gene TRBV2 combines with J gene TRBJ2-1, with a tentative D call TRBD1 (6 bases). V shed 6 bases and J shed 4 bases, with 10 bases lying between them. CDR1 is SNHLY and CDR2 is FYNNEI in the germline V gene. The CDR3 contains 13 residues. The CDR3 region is CASSDTGYNEQFF. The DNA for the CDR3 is TGTGCCAGCAGCGATACAGGGTACAATGAGCAGTTCTTC.

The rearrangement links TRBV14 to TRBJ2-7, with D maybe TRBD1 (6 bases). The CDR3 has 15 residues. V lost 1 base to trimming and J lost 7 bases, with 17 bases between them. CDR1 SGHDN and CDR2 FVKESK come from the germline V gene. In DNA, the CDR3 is TGTGCCAGCAGCCAAGTTGCTTCAGGGGTGGGGGAGCAGTACTTC. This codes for CASSQVASGVGEQYF.

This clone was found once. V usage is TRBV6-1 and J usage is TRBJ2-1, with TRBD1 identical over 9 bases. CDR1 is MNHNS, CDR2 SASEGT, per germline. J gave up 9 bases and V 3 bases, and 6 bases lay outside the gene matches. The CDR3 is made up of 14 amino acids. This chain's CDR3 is CASSEGDRVFEQFF. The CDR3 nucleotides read TGTGCCAGCAGTGAGGGGGACAGGGTTTTTGAGCAGTTCTTC.

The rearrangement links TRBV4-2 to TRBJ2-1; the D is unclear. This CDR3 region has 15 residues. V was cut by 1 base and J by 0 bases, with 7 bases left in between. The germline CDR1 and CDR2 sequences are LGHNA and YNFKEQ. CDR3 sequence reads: CASSQALYSYNEQFF. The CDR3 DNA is TGTGCCAGCAGCCAAGCCCTTTACTCCTACAATGAGCAGTTCTTC.

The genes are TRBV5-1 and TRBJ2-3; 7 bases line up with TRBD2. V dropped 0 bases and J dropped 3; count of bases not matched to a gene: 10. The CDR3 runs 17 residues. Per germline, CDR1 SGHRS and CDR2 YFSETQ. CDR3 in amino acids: CASSLGLAARTTDTQYF. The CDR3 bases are TGCGCCAGCAGCTTGGGTCTAGCGGCCCGCACTACAGATACGCAGTATTTT.